The 24 T cell receptor beta chains presented below share a single source sample, sequenced in a study of blood T cells in healthy people across ages. With a J-beta primer mix and a sample-barcoded 5' primer, a second PCR ran about 6 to 11 cycles. TCRdb reanalysed the 5' RACE reads using MiXCR and keeps one entry per CDR3 protein. This sample has 1.5 million to 2 million distinct CDR3 sequences, with 28% found just once. Input material: blood. The source of these receptors is a woman between 25 and 40 years old in good health.

The V gene is TRBV5-5, the J gene TRBJ1-4, with D hard to call. With 4 bases removed from V and 3 bases from J, the gap between germline ends came to 1 base. The germline V gene has CDR1 SGHKS and CDR2 YYEKEE (reference sequence). CDR3 size: 11 residues. Written as DNA, the CDR3 is TGTGCCAGCAGCGCTAATGAAAAACTGTTTTTT. Protein: CASSANEKLFF.

This chain uses TRBV6-1 with TRBJ2-7, with D tentatively TRBD1 (6 bases). This CDR3 has 14 amino acids. CDR1 is MNHNS, CDR2 SASEGT, per germline. The V end was cut by 2 bases, the J end by 6 bases, with 14 bases between. CDR3 coding DNA: TGTGCCAGCAGTGAATGGAACAGGGCGTCCGAGCAGTACTTC. Protein: CASSEWNRASEQYF.

A note on this clonotype: This sequence may be a read error, since a much larger clone differs from it by one base. The chain has TRBV20-1 and TRBJ2-1; TRBD1 matches 7 bases. The J call is in doubt because the DNA end fits TRBJ2-7 better. Germline V gene data show CDR1 as DFQATT and CDR2 as SNEGSKA (reference sequence). This CDR3 comprises 14 residues. The CDR3 here is CSAPDRARINEQYF. CDR3 DNA: TGCAGTGCACCTGACAGGGCGCGCATAAATGAGCAGTACTTC.

For this clonotype: One base away lies a much larger clone, so this may be a sequencing read error. The chain is built from TRBV7-2 and TRBJ2-1; a possible D gene is TRBD1 (6 bases). CDR1 and CDR2 (germline): SGHTA, FQGNSA. V lost 5 bases and J lost 4, with 15 bases in between. The CDR3 sequence is 15 residues long. In DNA, the CDR3 is TGTGCCAGCAGCCCGGCCAGGGGTCGATACAATGAGCAGTTCTTC. Translation gives CASSPARGRYNEQFF. Looking up the rest from reference TRBV7-2 and TRBJ2-1 gives the full variable domain: GAGVSQSPSNKVTEKGKDVELRCDPISGHTALYWYRQSLGQGLEFLIYFQGNSAPDKSGLPSDRFSAERTGGSVSTLTIQRTQQEDSAVYLCASSPARGRYNEQFFGPGTRLTVL.

The chain employs TRBV18 and TRBJ1-1, with D hard to call. Per the germline V gene, CDR1 is KGHSH and CDR2 is LQKENI. This CDR3 has 14 amino acids. Trimming stripped 0 bases from V and 11 bases from J, with 16 bases between. This chain's CDR3 is CASSPPEIAESAFF. The CDR3 nucleotides are TGTGCCAGCTCACCACCGGAAATTGCCGAGAGCGCTTTCTTT.

This clonotype has a handful of counts. The chain combines TRBV27 with TRBJ2-1; unclear D gene. The CDR3 covers 14 residues. Germline-derived CDR1 and CDR2 are MNHEY and SMNVEV (reference sequence). Trimming shortened V by 6 bases and J by 7 bases, and 16 bases separated the two germline ends. The CDR3 protein is CASSLFLGINEQFF. CDR3 nucleotide sequence: TGTGCCAGCAGCCTCTTTTTAGGGATTAATGAGCAGTTCTTC.

This clonotype was detected only once. As the CDR3 is not closed by the conserved phenylalanine or tryptophan, this likely results from a read error. The chain couples TRBV3-1 to TRBJ1-2; D remains ambiguous. This CDR3 comprises 12 residues. The V end was cut by 1 base, the J end by 8 bases, with 8 bases between. Germline assignment: CDR1 LGHDT and CDR2 YNNKEL (reference sequence). The CDR3, as DNA: TGTGCCAGCAGCCAAGTTCTCGGGGGCTACACCGTC. Its protein is CASSQVLGGYTV.

Comment on this clonotype: Given a much more abundant clone one base away, this may be a read error. V usage is TRBV15 and J usage is TRBJ2-5; possibly TRBD2 for D (7 bases). Trimming shortened V by 2 bases and J by 11 bases, and 24 bases separated the two germline ends. The germline V gene has CDR1 LNHNV and CDR2 YYDKDF (reference sequence). This CDR3 region has 16 residues. CDR3 DNA sequence: TGTGCCACCAGCAGACCCATTTCGGGGGGCCGGAATGAGCAGTACTTC. This gives the protein CATSRPISGGRNEQYF.

The V and J genes are TRBV21-1 and TRBJ2-1; the table's D gene call, TRBD2, was not cross checked with the DNA. TRBV21-1 is tagged as a pseudogene. There are 16 residues in the CDR3. The CDR3: CASSNGGSGSKYEQFF. DNA for the CDR3: TGTGCCAGCAGCAACGGGGGTAGCGGGAGTAAATATGAGCAGTTCTTC.

This clonotype has a count of ten or more. A read error may produce the germline difference seen at one junction end. This chain joins TRBV18 and TRBJ2-7, with D unclear. There are 13 residues in the CDR3. Germline CDR1 KGHSH, CDR2 LQKENI. The chain's CDR3 is CASSEADSFEQYF. For the CDR3, the DNA is TGTGCCAGCTCAGAGGCAGACTCCTTCGAGCAGTACTTC.

The table lists this clonotype with a count of one. The chain carries TRBV13 and TRBJ2-7, with 14 bases lining up with TRBD2. V was pared by 4 bases and J by 6 bases, with 11 bases of the junction left unmatched. Germline V lookup: CDR1 PRHDT, CDR2 FYEKMQ (reference sequence). CDR3 length: 17 amino acids. The CDR3 loop reads CASSSGLAGAHRLEQYF. CDR3 nucleotides: TGTGCCAGCAGCTCGGGACTAGCGGGGGCCCACCGTCTCGAGCAGTACTTC.

The chain carries TRBV29-1 and TRBJ1-1; tentative D call: TRBD1 (6 bases). V gave up 7 bases and J gave up 0 bases, with 15 bases separating them. Germline values: CDR1 SQVTM, CDR2 ANQGSEA. CDR3 length: 14 residues. DNA for the CDR3: TGCAGCGCCGGTGCGCAGGGGATGAACACTGAAGCTTTCTTT. This codes for CSAGAQGMNTEAFF.

The V gene is TRBV5-5, the J gene TRBJ2-1, with D possibly being TRBD2 (6 bases). This CDR3 is built from 15 residues. CDR1 and CDR2 (germline): SGHKS, YYEKEE (reference sequence). The V end was cut by 6 bases, the J end by 2 bases, with 15 bases between. CDR3 DNA: TGTGCCAGCATCGGGGGAGGAGTAACCTACAATGAGCAGTTCTTC. Its protein product is CASIGGGVTYNEQFF. Combining the CDR3 with reference TRBV5-5 and TRBJ2-1 gives the whole variable domain DAGVTQSPTHLIKTRGQQVTLRCSPISGHKSVSWYQQVLGQGPQFIFQYYEKEERGRGNFPDRFSARQFPNYSSELNVNALLLGDSALYLCASIGGGVTYNEQFFGPGTRLTVL.

This clonotype has a handful of counts. The rearrangement links TRBV5-1 to TRBJ1-4; D is unresolved. The CDR3 has 15 amino acids. V gave up 0 bases and J gave up 8 bases, with 14 bases separating them. CDR1 and CDR2 from the germline V gene are SGHRS and YFSETQ. CDR3 loop: CASSLESGMREKLFF. The CDR3 DNA sequence: TGCGCCAGCAGCTTGGAGTCAGGCATGCGGGAAAAACTGTTTTTT.

This clonotype has a count of ten or more. The chain uses TRBV7-8 and TRBJ2-3; D unresolved. The CDR3 has 15 residues. Trimming took 9 bases from V and 6 from J, leaving 22 bases between them. Looked up from germline, CDR1 is SGHVS and CDR2 is FQNEAQ. The CDR3, as DNA: TGTGCCAGTAGCAGCCCCAATAAGGTTTTGGATACGCAGTATTTT. This sequence encodes CASSSPNKVLDTQYF. Supplemented by reference TRBV7-8 and TRBJ2-3, the full variable domain reads GAGVSQSPRYKVAKRGQDVALRCDPISGHVSLFWYQQALGQGPEFLTYFQNEAQLDKSGLPSDRFFAERPEGSVSTLKIQRTQQEDSAVYLCASSSPNKVLDTQYFGPGTRLTVL.

CDR3 nucleotide sequence: TGTGCCACGGGACTAGCAACGCATGAGCAGTTCTTC. Residues: CATGLATHEQFF. The rearrangement links TRBV18 to TRBJ2-1, with 9 bases lining up with TRBD2. V lost 10 bases, J lost 8 bases, and 6 bases stayed unmatched. Germline V CDR1 and CDR2: KGHSH, LQKENI. The CDR3 length is 12 residues.

This clonotype was counted many times. The chain carries TRBV7-2 and TRBJ2-3, with 9 bases fitting TRBD2. CDR1 is SGHTA and CDR2 is FQGNSA in the germline V gene. The CDR3 is made up of 14 amino acids. Trimming at V came to 6 bases and at J to 1 base, leaving 2 bases not matched to a gene. CDR3 DNA sequence: TGTGCCAGCAGTCCTAGCGGGGGCACAGATACGCAGTATTTT. This gives the protein CASSPSGGTDTQYF.

The chain is built from TRBV25-1 and TRBJ1-2, with 8 bases lining up with TRBD1. V shed 7 bases and J 7 bases; nucleotides not matched to a gene: 11. CDR1 is MGHDK, CDR2 SYGVNS, per germline. The CDR3 loop spans 14 amino acids. CDR3 sequence reads: CASNTGGKRSGYTF. CDR3 nucleotides: TGTGCCAGCAATACAGGGGGAAAAAGGAGTGGCTACACCTTC.

This clonotype was seen more than once but under ten times. CDR3 nucleotide sequence: TGTGCCAGCAGCTCCCTGAGCAGAAGGATGAACACTGAAGCTTTCTTT. Translated: CASSSLSRRMNTEAFF. The chain couples TRBV7-2 to TRBJ1-1; D gene unclear. The CDR3 consists of 16 residues. Germline assignment: CDR1 SGHTA and CDR2 FQGNSA. Deletions cut 4 bases from V and 0 bases from J, with 15 bases between.

This clonotype was observed at least ten times. The V gene is TRBV5-1, the J gene TRBJ2-1; D might be TRBD2 (7 bases). This CDR3 comprises 15 residues. Trimming pared 5 bases from V and 8 bases from J, leaving 20 bases between. Germline-derived CDR1 and CDR2 are SGHRS and YFSETQ. The CDR3 is CASRIRGGALDEQFF. CDR3 bases: TGCGCCAGCAGGATAAGGGGGGGGGCCTTGGATGAGCAGTTCTTC.

In DNA, the CDR3 is TGTGCCACCAGCAGACCCTCCGAAAACACCATATATTTT. Protein product: CATSRPSENTIYF. The chain uses TRBV15 and TRBJ1-3, with D uncertain. The germline V gene encodes CDR1 LNHNV and CDR2 YYDKDF (reference sequence). The CDR3 extends over 13 amino acids. The V gene lost 2 bases and the J gene lost 6 bases, with 8 bases spanning the gap.

This clonotype was seen a handful of times. The J gene is TRBJ1-2, the V gene TRBV2, with D uncertain. The ends were cut back, 2 bases at V and 4 bases at J, with 8 bases in the middle. CDR3 size: 13 residues. The germline gives CDR1 SNHLY, CDR2 FYNNEI. The CDR3 loop is CASSEWAGYGYTF. CDR3 bases: TGTGCCAGCAGTGAATGGGCAGGCTATGGCTACACCTTC.

A few counts support this clonotype. For the CDR3, the DNA is TGCAGTGCTAGCGGTGGGAGTAGCGGGCTCACAGATACGCAGTATTTT. Encoded protein: CSASGGSSGLTDTQYF. The chain recombines TRBV20-1 with TRBJ2-3, with 7 bases that match TRBD2. The trim removed 3 bases at V and 2 bases at J, leaving 11 bases unmatched. The CDR3 is 16 amino acids. Germline V gene data show CDR1 as DFQATT and CDR2 as SNEGSKA (reference sequence).

The chain combines TRBV29-1 with TRBJ1-1; weak D call: TRBD1 (5 bases). This CDR3 is built from 10 residues. Trimming took 7 bases from V and 6 from J, leaving 9 bases between them. Looked up from germline, CDR1 is SQVTM and CDR2 is ANQGSEA. The CDR3 nucleotides are TGCAGCGGAGGGGACGCTGAAGCTTTCTTT. Its translation is CSGGDAEAFF.